These 22 T cell receptor beta chains were sequenced from one sample in a study of cytomegalovirus exposure and HLA in healthy donors. The PCR was carried out with 60 Vbeta primers and 13 Jbeta primers. TCRdb keeps only in-frame clones here, not all; method: immunoSEQ multiplex PCR. This table holds 120,000 to 150,000 clones, about four fifths found once. Sequenced material: PBMCs. These receptors were obtained from a male donor in good health and CMV-seronegative.

V and J are TRBV7-3 and TRBJ2-7; 11 positions match TRBD1. Trimming cost V 8 bases and J 5 bases; bases outside gene matches: 8. This CDR3 has 14 amino acids. CDR1 is SGHTA, CDR2 FQGTGA, per germline. CDR3 nucleotides: TGTGCCAGCGGCCCGGGACAGGGGGTCCACGAGCAGTACTTC. This translates into CASGPGQGVHEQYF.

The V call is TRBV7-6, the J call TRBJ1-2; D uncertain. The CDR3 spans 17 residues. Germline V gene data show CDR1 as SGHVS and CDR2 as FNYEAQ. The V end was cut by 2 bases, the J end by 1 base, with 17 bases between. Here the CDR3 reads CASSLLKGSGVNYGYTF. The CDR3 DNA is TGTGCCAGCAGCTTACTGAAGGGCAGCGGGGTTAACTATGGCTACACCTTC.

The V gene is TRBV18, the J gene TRBJ2-1; TRBD2 aligns across 12 bases. Germline lookup yields CDR1 KGHSH and CDR2 LQKENI. Unmatched junction bases numbered 9, after V lost 3 bases and J lost 6 bases. This CDR3 region has 17 residues. The CDR3 here is CASSPPRLAGDINEQFF. The CDR3 nucleotides read TGTGCCAGCTCACCCCCTCGACTAGCGGGAGATATCAATGAGCAGTTCTTC.

The chain carries TRBV18 and TRBJ2-2; 9 bases line up with TRBD1. With V trimmed by 3 bases and J by 6 bases, 11 bases remained unmatched. The length of the CDR3 is 17 residues. The germline V gene encodes CDR1 KGHSH and CDR2 LQKENI. The CDR3, as DNA: TGTGCCAGCTCACCGCTGGGACAGGGAAGTAGACCCGGGGAGCTGTTTTTT. Its protein is CASSPLGQGSRPGELFF.

The J gene is TRBJ1-2, the V gene TRBV5-8; D remains ambiguous. CDR3 length equals 12 residues. From germline, CDR1 is SGHTS and CDR2 YDEGEE. V lost 4 bases to trimming and J lost 6 bases, with 10 bases between them. The CDR3 sequence is CASSPRRDGYTF. CDR3 nucleotides: TGTGCCAGCAGCCCCCGTCGGGATGGCTACACCTTC.

This chain uses TRBV27 with TRBJ2-7, with D possibly being TRBD2 (6 bases). Trimming took 3 bases from V and 1 from J, leaving 13 bases between them. This CDR3 comprises 15 residues. Germline V gene data show CDR1 as MNHEY and CDR2 as SMNVEV (reference sequence). DNA of the CDR3: TGTGCCAGCAGTTTTTTGGGACTCACGTCCTACGAGCAGTACTTC. The encoded protein is CASSFLGLTSYEQYF.

This chain links TRBV5-1 with TRBJ1-4; no clear D. The V and J ends lost 1 base and 4 bases respectively, with 11 bases between them. CDR3 length: 15 residues. The germline V gene encodes CDR1 SGHRS and CDR2 YFSETQ. Here the CDR3 reads CASSLTQANNEKLFF. CDR3 coding DNA: TGCGCCAGCAGCTTGACGCAGGCTAATAATGAAAAACTGTTTTTT.

The rearrangement joins TRBV21-1 to TRBJ2-6; the table's D gene call, TRBD1, was not cross checked with the DNA. TRBV21-1 constitutes a pseudogene. The CDR3 runs 17 residues. This chain's CDR3 is CASSTLTGHSGANVLTF. CDR3 coding DNA: TGTGCCAGCAGCACCCTGACAGGCCACTCTGGGGCCAACGTCCTGACTTTC.

Concerning this clone: Relative to the germline gene, one junction end is altered; a read error may explain this. J is TRBJ1-6 and V is TRBV9; 7 nucleotides agree with TRBD1. This CDR3 comprises 15 residues. The germline CDR1 and CDR2 sequences are SGDLS and YYNGEE. CDR3: CTSSLGQAEMSPLHF. DNA for the CDR3: TGTACCAGCAGCCTCGGACAGGCAGAAATGTCACCCCTCCACTTT.

The J gene is TRBJ1-2, the V gene TRBV30; TRBD1 agrees at 8 bases. With 4 bases clipped from V and 8 bases from J, the junction kept 6 bases outside the gene matches. The CDR3 consists of 12 residues. Germline CDR1 reads GTSNPN; CDR2 reads SVGIG (reference sequence). CDR3 amino acids: CAWTPGGRGYTF. CDR3 DNA: TGTGCCTGGACGCCAGGGGGCAGGGGCTACACCTTC.

The chain uses TRBV19 and TRBJ1-2, with 8 bases fitting TRBD1. The CDR3 has 15 residues. V was pared by 5 bases and J by 2 bases, with 7 bases of the junction left unmatched. The germline gives CDR1 LNHDA, CDR2 SQIVND (reference sequence). The chain's CDR3 is CASSLLRGLNYGYTF. CDR3 bases: TGTGCCAGTAGTCTTCTCAGGGGGCTGAACTATGGCTACACCTTC.

The chain combines TRBV6-5 with TRBJ1-6, with 7 bases that match TRBD1. V shed 0 bases, J shed 10 bases, and the junction held 6 bases outside the gene matches. The CDR3 covers 15 residues. Germline assignment: CDR1 MNHEY and CDR2 SVGAGI. The CDR3 DNA reads TGTGCCAGCAGTTACTCGCCCGACAGGGCCTCACCCCTCCACTTT. Translation gives CASSYSPDRASPLHF.

The genes are TRBV18 and TRBJ1-1; maybe TRBD1 (6 bases). With 6 bases removed from V and 1 base from J, the gap between germline ends came to 9 bases. The length of the CDR3 is 13 residues. CDR1 KGHSH and CDR2 LQKENI come from the germline V gene. CDR3 in amino acids: CASSRQENTEAFF. The CDR3 nucleotides read TGTGCCAGCTCTAGACAGGAGAACACTGAAGCTTTCTTT.

The V call is TRBV9, the J call TRBJ2-5; perhaps TRBD2 as D (6 bases). V lost 0 bases and J lost 5, with 11 bases in between. The CDR3 has 14 residues. Germline loops: CDR1 SGDLS, CDR2 YYNGEE. CDR3 region: CASSVDGSAETQYF. The CDR3 coding sequence is TGTGCCAGCAGCGTAGACGGGAGTGCCGAGACCCAGTACTTC.

The chain uses TRBV10-3 and TRBJ1-1, with 10 bases aligning to TRBD1. Looked up from germline, CDR1 is ENHRY and CDR2 is SYGVKD. The CDR3 has 17 amino acids. V lost 10 bases to trimming and J lost 6 bases; unmatched junction nucleotides: 20. CDR3 region: CATRGDLPGQGLAEAFF. CDR3 sequence (DNA): TGTGCCACCAGGGGGGATTTACCGGGACAGGGGCTGGCTGAAGCTTTCTTT.

The rearrangement links TRBV7-9 to TRBJ2-5; 8 bases align to TRBD1. With 1 base clipped from V and 3 bases from J, the junction kept 7 bases outside the gene matches. Germline CDR1 reads SEHNR; CDR2 reads FQNEAQ (reference sequence). The CDR3 sequence is 16 residues long. The CDR3 here is CASSLEAQGAKETQYF. The DNA of the CDR3 is TGTGCCAGCAGCTTAGAGGCGCAGGGGGCGAAAGAGACCCAGTACTTC. Variable domain in full (rest from reference TRBV7-9 and TRBJ2-5): DTGVSQNPRHKITKRGQNVTFRCDPISEHNRLYWYRQTLGQGPEFLTYFQNEAQLEKSRLLSDRFSAERPKGSFSTLEIQRTEQGDSAMYLCASSLEAQGAKETQYFGPGTRLLVL.

A note on this clone: Compared with germline, one end of the junction differs, possibly owing to a read error. The rearrangement uses TRBV7-2 and TRBJ1-5; maybe TRBD1 (6 bases). CDR3 size: 15 residues. CDR1 and CDR2 from the germline V gene are SGHTA and FQGNSA. Here the CDR3 DNA reads TGTTCCAGCAGCTTAGTGGGGGCGGGAGGTCAGCCCCAGCATTTT. This codes for CSSSLVGAGGQPQHF.

This sequence joins TRBV29-1 and TRBJ2-3; TRBD2 aligns across 12 bases. The CDR3 covers 15 residues. Germline lookup yields CDR1 SQVTM and CDR2 ANQGSEA. V was clipped by 4 bases and J by 1 base; unmatched bases: 3. Here the CDR3 DNA reads TGCAGCGTTGGGAGACTAGCGGGAGGCACAGATACGCAGTATTTT. Translated, it gives CSVGRLAGGTDTQYF.

J is TRBJ2-7 and V is TRBV5-1; 8 nucleotides agree with TRBD1. Trimming at V came to 4 bases and at J to 0 bases, leaving 9 bases not matched to a gene. Per the germline V gene, CDR1 is SGHRS and CDR2 is YFSETQ. The CDR3 runs 16 residues. The CDR3 reads CASSVGQDLLSYEQYF. As DNA, the CDR3 is TGCGCCAGCAGCGTGGGACAGGACCTACTCTCCTACGAGCAGTACTTC.

On this clone: The sample holds other DNA sequences that translate to the same CDR3. This chain joins TRBV7-6 and TRBJ1-6; D might be TRBD1 (6 bases). This CDR3 contains 14 residues. Germline CDR1 is SGHVS and CDR2 is FNYEAQ. Trimming shortened V by 4 bases and J by 4 bases, and 8 bases separated the two germline ends. CDR3 loop: CASSSGQYNSPLHF. Written as DNA, the CDR3 is TGTGCCAGCAGCTCGGGACAATATAATTCACCCCTCCACTTT. Supplemented by reference TRBV7-6 and TRBJ1-6, the full variable domain reads GAGVSQSPRYKVTKRGQDVALRCDPISGHVSLYWYRQALGQGPEFLTYFNYEAQQDKSGLPNDRFSAERPEGSISTLTIQRTEQRDSAMYRCASSSGQYNSPLHFGNGTRLTVT.

The chain combines TRBV11-2 with TRBJ2-7; D remains unclear. The germline gives CDR1 SGHAT, CDR2 FQNNGV. V was pared by 0 bases and J by 9 bases, with 12 bases between. The CDR3 consists of 13 residues. The CDR3 sequence is CASSLEAPQRQYF. DNA for the CDR3: TGTGCCAGCAGCTTAGAAGCCCCCCAGCGGCAGTACTTC.

V is TRBV5-1 and J is TRBJ1-2; possible D gene TRBD1, 6 bases. Trimming took off 1 base at V and 3 bases at J, with 16 bases between the two ends. There are 16 residues in the CDR3. Per the germline V gene, CDR1 is SGHRS and CDR2 is YFSETQ. CDR3 in DNA: TGCGCCAGCAGCTTGTCCCCGACAGGCTCCTACTATGGCTACACCTTC. Its protein product is CASSLSPTGSYYGYTF.